The clone carrying this T cell receptor (beta chain) occurred a few times. Its specificity is not known. This entry is derived from a study of blood T cells in healthy people across ages. Whole-study results and caveats: Possibly, changes in expanded clonotypes were confounded because donor CMV status was unknown.

The second PCR ran about 6 to 11 cycles with a sample-barcoded 5' primer and J-beta primers. Each cDNA molecule, via a template-switch adaptor with 12 random nucleotides, was tagged. MiXCR was run by TCRdb on the 5' RACE reads, yielding one entry per CDR3 protein. This table has roughly 1,800,000 distinct CDR3 sequences, around half appearing once. V gave up 5 bases and J gave up 7 bases; unmatched junction bases: 16. The CDR3 sequence is 16 residues long. The clonotype was recovered from a woman in her thirties or forties in good health. The chain links TRBV12-3 or TRBV12-4 to TRBJ2-7, with 8 bases that match TRBD2. Sample: blood. DNA for the CDR3: TGTGCCAGCAGTCCCTGGCTAGCGGGCTCCTACAATGAGCAGTACTTC. This sequence encodes CASSPWLAGSYNEQYF.